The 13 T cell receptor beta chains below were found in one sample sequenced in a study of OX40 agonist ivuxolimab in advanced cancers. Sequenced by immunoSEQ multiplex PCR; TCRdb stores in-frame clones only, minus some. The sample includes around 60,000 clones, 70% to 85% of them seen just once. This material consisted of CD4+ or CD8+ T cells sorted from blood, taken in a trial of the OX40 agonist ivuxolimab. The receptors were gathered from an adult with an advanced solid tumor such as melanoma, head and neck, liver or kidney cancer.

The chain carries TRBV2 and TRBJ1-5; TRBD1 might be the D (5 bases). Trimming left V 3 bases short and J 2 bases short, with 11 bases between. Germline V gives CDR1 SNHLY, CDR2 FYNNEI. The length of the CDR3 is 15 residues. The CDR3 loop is CASSDYGGGNQPQHF. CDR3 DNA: TGTGCCAGCAGTGATTACGGGGGAGGCAATCAGCCCCAGCATTTT.

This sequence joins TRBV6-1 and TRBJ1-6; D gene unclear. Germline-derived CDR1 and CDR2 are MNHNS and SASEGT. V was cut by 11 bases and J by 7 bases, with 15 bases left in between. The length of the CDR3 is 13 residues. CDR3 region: CAVQDLDNSPLHF. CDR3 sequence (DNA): TGTGCCGTCCAAGACCTGGACAATTCACCCCTCCACTTT.

CDR3 sequence: CASSEPPGQSEYEQYF. CDR3 coding DNA: TGTGCCAGCAGTGAACCCCCGGGACAGTCGGAATACGAGCAGTACTTC. V is TRBV6-1 and J is TRBJ2-7; 7 bases agree with TRBD1. CDR3 length: 16 residues. Germline CDR1 is MNHNS and CDR2 is SASEGT. V was pared by 2 bases and J by 4 bases, with 11 bases of the junction left unmatched.

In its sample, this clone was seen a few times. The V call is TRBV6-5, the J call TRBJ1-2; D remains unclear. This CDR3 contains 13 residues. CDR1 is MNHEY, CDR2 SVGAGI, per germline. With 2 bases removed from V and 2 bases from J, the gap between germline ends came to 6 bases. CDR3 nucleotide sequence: TGTGCCAGCAGTTACGACGGGAACTATGGCTACACCTTC. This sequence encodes CASSYDGNYGYTF.

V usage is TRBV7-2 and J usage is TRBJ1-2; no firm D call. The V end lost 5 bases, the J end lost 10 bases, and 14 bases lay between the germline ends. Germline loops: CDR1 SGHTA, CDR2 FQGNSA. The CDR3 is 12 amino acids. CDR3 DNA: TGTGCCAGCAGCGATACAGTTGTGGACTACACCTTC. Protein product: CASSDTVVDYTF.

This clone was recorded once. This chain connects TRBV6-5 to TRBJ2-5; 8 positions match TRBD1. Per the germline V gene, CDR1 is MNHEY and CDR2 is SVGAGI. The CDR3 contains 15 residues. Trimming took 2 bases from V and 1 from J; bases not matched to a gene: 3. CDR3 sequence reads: CASSYDRGVQETQYF. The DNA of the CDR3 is TGTGCCAGCAGTTACGACAGGGGTGTCCAAGAGACCCAGTACTTC.

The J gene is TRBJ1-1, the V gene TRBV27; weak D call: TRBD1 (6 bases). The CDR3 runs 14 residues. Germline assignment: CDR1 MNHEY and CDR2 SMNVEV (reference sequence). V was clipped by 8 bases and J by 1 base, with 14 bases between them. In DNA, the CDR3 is TGTGCCAGCCGCCCCGACAGGTCGAACACTGAAGCTTTCTTT. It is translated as CASRPDRSNTEAFF.

The DNA for the CDR3 is TGTGCCAGCAGTGGATTGACTAGCGGGAGCGTTGAGCAGTTCTTC. Protein sequence: CASSGLTSGSVEQFF. The rearrangement uses TRBV2 and TRBJ2-1, with 12 bases fitting TRBD2. V lost 4 bases to trimming and J lost 9 bases; unmatched junction nucleotides: 7. Germline-derived CDR1 and CDR2 are SNHLY and FYNNEI. This CDR3 spans 15 amino acids.

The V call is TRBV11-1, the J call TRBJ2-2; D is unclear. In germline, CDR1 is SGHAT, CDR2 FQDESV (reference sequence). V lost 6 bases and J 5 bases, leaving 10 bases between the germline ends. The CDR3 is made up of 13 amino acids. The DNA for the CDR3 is TGTGCCAGCAGTCAAGACAAGACCGGGGAGCTGTTTTTT. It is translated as CASSQDKTGELFF. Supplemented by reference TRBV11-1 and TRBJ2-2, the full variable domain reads EAEVAQSPRYKITEKSQAVAFWCDPISGHATLYWYRQILGQGPELLVQFQDESVVDDSQLPKDRFSAERLKGVDSTLKIQPAELGDSAMYLCASSQDKTGELFFGEGSRLTVL.

CDR3 in DNA: TGTGCTAGTGGTTTGGTGGGGAGAGAAGCTTTCTTT. This translates into CASGLVGREAFF. The chain joins TRBV12-5 to TRBJ1-1; the D is unclear. The CDR3 covers 12 residues. V was clipped by 0 bases and J by 8 bases, with 7 bases between them. The germline V gene encodes CDR1 LGHNT and CDR2 FRNRAP.

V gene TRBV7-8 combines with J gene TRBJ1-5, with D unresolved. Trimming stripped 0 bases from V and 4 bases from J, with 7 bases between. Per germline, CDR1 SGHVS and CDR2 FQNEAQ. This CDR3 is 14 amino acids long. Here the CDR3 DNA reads TGTGCCAGCAGCTTAGCGCACACGAATCAGCCCCAGCATTTT. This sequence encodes CASSLAHTNQPQHF. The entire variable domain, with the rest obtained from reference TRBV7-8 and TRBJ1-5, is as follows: GAGVSQSPRYKVAKRGQDVALRCDPISGHVSLFWYQQALGQGPEFLTYFQNEAQLDKSGLPSDRFFAERPEGSVSTLKIQRTQQEDSAVYLCASSLAHTNQPQHFGDGTRLSIL.

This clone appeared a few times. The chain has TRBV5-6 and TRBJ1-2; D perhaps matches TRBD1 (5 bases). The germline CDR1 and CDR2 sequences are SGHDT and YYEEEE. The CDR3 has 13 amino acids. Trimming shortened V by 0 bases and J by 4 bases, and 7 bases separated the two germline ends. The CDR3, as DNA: TGTGCCAGCAGCTTGGAGGGGAGCTATGGCTACACCTTC. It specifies CASSLEGSYGYTF.

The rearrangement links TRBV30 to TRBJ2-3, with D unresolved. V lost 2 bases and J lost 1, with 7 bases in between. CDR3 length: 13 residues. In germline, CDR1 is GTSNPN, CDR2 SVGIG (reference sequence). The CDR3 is CAWSLGGTDTQYF. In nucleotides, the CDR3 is TGTGCCTGGAGTCTGGGCGGCACAGATACGCAGTATTTT.